Listed here are 8 T cell receptor beta chains from one sample, sequenced in a study of shared clonotypes between healthy human individuals (TCRdb year 2020). The library was prepared using the immunoSEQ multiplex PCR assay. Sourced from immuneACCESS, this table was stored by TCRdb with only in-frame sequences that have V and J called. A share of the clones is absent; for the studies checked, an unresolved V gene accounts for under half, and the remainder has no known explanation. This sample gives fewer than 500,000 clones in total; approximately 79% of them show up just once. The biggest ten clones account for around 12% of the sample. Sequenced material: PBMCs. The origin of the receptors is a woman between 35 and 50 years old in good health. Some clones in this sample may be carry-over from other donors' samples.

This clone was observed many times. This sequence joins TRBV7-6 and TRBJ2-2; 9 bases fit TRBD2. V dropped 5 bases and J dropped 0; count of bases not matched to a gene: 7. The CDR3 has 17 amino acids. Germline assignment: CDR1 SGHVS and CDR2 FNYEAQ. The CDR3 region is CASSLLLAGPNTGELFF. DNA for the CDR3: TGTGCCAGCAGCCTTCTACTAGCGGGTCCGAACACCGGGGAGCTGTTTTTT.

V and J are TRBV15 and TRBJ2-1; TRBD2 agrees at 14 bases. Trimming took 1 base from V and 10 from J; bases not matched to a gene: 3. This CDR3 comprises 15 residues. The germline gives CDR1 LNHNV, CDR2 YYDKDF (reference sequence). CDR3 DNA: TGTGCCACCAGCAGAGGACTAGCGGGAGGGATCGAGCAGTTCTTC. Translation gives CATSRGLAGGIEQFF.

V and J are TRBV2 and TRBJ2-7; TRBD1 or TRBD2 may be the D gene (5 bases each). CDR1 and CDR2 from the germline V gene are SNHLY and FYNNEI. The CDR3 is 12 amino acids. Trimming pared 6 bases from V and 9 bases from J, leaving 15 bases between. The CDR3 region has the DNA TGTGCCAGCAGGGGGGAGTTGGGGCCGCAGTACTTC. It yields the protein CASRGELGPQYF.

The chain uses TRBV7-2 and TRBJ1-3; D not certain. Looked up from germline, CDR1 is SGHTA and CDR2 is FQGNSA. The CDR3 loop spans 15 amino acids. Between the trimmed V and J ends, which lost 2 bases and 2 bases, there was a span of 10 bases. The CDR3 spells CASSLRAAAGNTIYF. As DNA, the CDR3 is TGTGCCAGCAGCTTACGGGCGGCGGCTGGAAACACCATATATTTT.

This clone has a handful of counts. The J gene is TRBJ2-5, the V gene TRBV2, with D uncertain. Between the trimmed V and J ends, which lost 1 base and 2 bases, there was a span of 5 bases. The CDR3 runs to 13 residues. Germline V gene data show CDR1 as SNHLY and CDR2 as FYNNEI. This chain's CDR3 is CASSEGMQETQYF. In DNA form, the CDR3 reads TGTGCCAGCAGTGAAGGTATGCAAGAGACCCAGTACTTC.

The chain recombines TRBV5-6 with TRBJ1-5; D gene ambiguous. The CDR3 is made up of 13 amino acids. Germline V gene data show CDR1 as SGHDT and CDR2 as YYEEEE. The V end was cut by 4 bases, the J end by 9 bases, with 14 bases between. CDR3 coding DNA: TGTGCCAGCAGCGTGGGCCCACTGGGGCCCCAGCATTTT. Its translation: CASSVGPLGPQHF.

The rearrangement joins TRBV27 to TRBJ1-6, with D possibly matching TRBD1 (5 bases). CDR1 MNHEY and CDR2 SMNVEV come from the germline V gene (reference sequence). CDR3 length: 15 amino acids. Trimming cost V 3 bases and J 3 bases, with 9 bases left between them. CDR3 DNA: TGTGCCAGCAGTTTGGGGGGTTTCTATAATTCACCCCTCCACTTT. Its protein is CASSLGGFYNSPLHF.

This chain connects TRBV7-2 to TRBJ1-2, with D possibly matching TRBD1 (5 bases). This CDR3 has 13 residues. Germline loops: CDR1 SGHTA, CDR2 FQGNSA. V was pared by 6 bases and J by 8 bases, with 16 bases between. The CDR3 is CASRPDSLGGYTF. Here the CDR3 DNA reads TGTGCCAGCAGACCCGACAGCCTTGGAGGCTACACCTTC.